These 32 T cell receptor beta chains originate from one sample sequenced in a study of T cell clonality in common variable immunodeficiency. Study outcomes and limitations: In common variable immunodeficiency, TCR beta chains reportedly carried fewer deletions and N-nucleotide insertions.

Assay: immunoSEQ multiplex PCR; the TCRdb copy retains only in-frame clones and omits some. In total the sample includes about 33,000 clones, none of them seen once. The antigens for these receptors are not known. The sample consisted of peripheral blood mononuclear cells. All receptors come from a human donor with common variable immunodeficiency.

Concerning this clone itself: The read ends 3 residues before the CDR3 terminus; that terminus is restored from the germline J gene. This chain connects TRBV11-2 to TRBJ2-1; the D gene is possibly TRBD1 (5 bases). The length of the CDR3 is 13 residues. Trimming removed 5 bases at V and 5 bases at J, with 10 bases between. CDR1 and CDR2 from the germline V gene are SGHAT and FQNNGV. The part of the CDR3 DNA that was read is TGTGCCAGCAGCCGTACAGGTAACAATGAG. This codes for CASSRTGNNE. The full CDR3 protein reads CASSRTGNNEQFF.

This clone was recorded many times. The read ends 3 residues before the CDR3 terminus; that terminus is restored from the germline J gene. The rearrangement uses TRBV5-1 and TRBJ1-4; 8 nucleotides align to TRBD1. Germline CDR1 is SGHRS and CDR2 is YFSETQ. The CDR3 covers 14 residues. Trimming at V came to 0 bases and at J to 7 bases, leaving 2 bases not matched to a gene. CDR3 DNA (partial): TGCGCCAGCAGCTTGGCAGGACAGGGTGAAAAA. Amino acid sequence: CASSLAGQGEK. The entire CDR3 reads CASSLAGQGEKLFF.

Remarks on this clone: The read terminates 3 residues ahead of where the CDR3 ends, so the germline J gene completes it. The chain is built from TRBV19 and TRBJ1-3; D perhaps matches TRBD1 (5 bases). V was trimmed by 2 bases and J by 0 bases, leaving 11 bases between them. This CDR3 is built from 16 residues. Per the germline V gene, CDR1 is LNHDA and CDR2 is SQIVND (reference sequence). The CDR3 bases that were read are TGTGCCAGTAGTATATCGTCAGGGTTCTCTGGAAACACC. The encoded protein is CASSISSGFSGNT. The CDR3 reads in full as CASSISSGFSGNTIYF.

This clone was picked up many times. Sequencing ends 3 residues short of the CDR3 end; the germline J gene provides the rest. The rearrangement links TRBV29-1 to TRBJ1-4; TRBD1 matches at 8 bases. The CDR3 sequence is 13 residues long. The V and J ends lost 4 bases and 8 bases, in that order; junction bases with no gene match: 6. The germline CDR1 and CDR2 sequences are SQVTM and ANQGSEA. The CDR3 bases that were read are TGCAGCGTTGTCGGACAGGGTAACGAAAAA. Translation: CSVVGQGNEK. From start to end, the CDR3 is CSVVGQGNEKLFF.

By sample fraction, this clone is medium-sized. The read terminates 3 residues before the CDR3 end, so the remaining end is supplied by the germline J gene. The chain uses TRBV2 and TRBJ2-3, with 12 nucleotides matching TRBD2. CDR1 and CDR2 (germline): SNHLY, FYNNEI. Trimming cost V 6 bases and J 4 bases; bases outside gene matches: 5. The CDR3 has 15 amino acids. CDR3 sequence: CASSQTSGGSDTQYF. CDR3 DNA, as far as it was read: TGTGCCAGCAGCCAAACTAGCGGGGGGTCAGATACG.

This clone was counted ten times or more. The read ends 3 residues early relative to the CDR3; the germline J gene fills the gap. Other DNA variants within this sample encode the same CDR3. The rearrangement uses TRBV2 and TRBJ2-7, with 8 bases lining up with TRBD1. J was trimmed by 5 bases and V by 6 bases; bases with no gene match: 3. In germline, CDR1 is SNHLY, CDR2 FYNNEI. The CDR3 loop spans 12 amino acids. The sequenced CDR3 bases are TGTGCCAGCAGCGCGACAGGGGACGAG. Protein sequence: CASSATGDE. The whole CDR3 protein reads CASSATGDEQYF.

In its sample, this clone is medium-sized. The CDR3 end falls 3 residues outside the read, so it is completed with the germline J gene. J is TRBJ1-1 and V is TRBV12-3 or TRBV12-4; 9 bases are shared with TRBD1. The CDR3 sequence is 16 residues long. The trim removed 3 bases at V and 5 bases at J, leaving 10 bases unmatched. CDR3 sequence reads: CASSLGQGAPGTEAFF. Incomplete CDR3 DNA: TGTGCCAGCAGTTTGGGACAGGGAGCCCCAGGAACTGAA.

This clone was seen ten or more times. The read gets to within 3 residues of the CDR3 end, and the germline J gene fills in the rest. The chain carries TRBV5-5 and TRBJ1-3; tentative D call: TRBD1 (5 bases). The ends were cut back, 3 bases at V and 0 bases at J, with 10 bases in the middle. The CDR3 totals 15 residues. Looked up from germline, CDR1 is SGHKS and CDR2 is YYEKEE (reference sequence). The part of the CDR3 DNA that was read is TGTGCCAGCAGCTGGACATCAAGCTCTGGAAACACC. Protein sequence: CASSWTSSSGNT. The entire CDR3 sequence reads CASSWTSSSGNTIYF. The variable domain in full, completed from reference TRBV5-5 and TRBJ1-3, reads DAGVTQSPTHLIKTRGQQVTLRCSPISGHKSVSWYQQVLGQGPQFIFQYYEKEERGRGNFPDRFSARQFPNYSSELNVNALLLGDSALYLCASSWTSSSGNTIYFGEGSWLTVV.

This clone was seen only a few times. The CDR3 end falls 3 residues outside the read, so it is completed with the germline J gene. The rearrangement links TRBV19 to TRBJ2-3; D unclear. In germline, CDR1 is LNHDA, CDR2 SQIVND (reference sequence). V dropped 10 bases and J dropped 2 bases, with 13 bases sitting between them. This CDR3 comprises 13 residues. The CDR3 spells CATSQTDTDTQYF. Incomplete CDR3 DNA: TGTGCCACCTCACAGACGGACACAGATACG.

About this clone: The read falls 3 residues short of the CDR3 end, and the missing part is taken from the germline J gene. The V gene is TRBV19, the J gene TRBJ1-1; tentative D call: TRBD1 (5 bases). This CDR3 contains 15 residues. CDR1 is LNHDA, CDR2 SQIVND, per germline (reference sequence). V shed 6 bases and J shed 1 base, with 15 bases lying between them. The sequenced part of the CDR3 DNA is TGTGCCAGTAGCCCTAGGGGTAACGGGAACACTGAA. Encoded protein: CASSPRGNGNTE. The entire CDR3 protein reads CASSPRGNGNTEAFF.

This clone has only a few counts. The CDR3: CASSTGAWTGNEQFF. The DNA read from the CDR3 is TGTGCCAGTAGTACCGGGGCTTGGACAGGGAATGAG. V is TRBV19 and J is TRBJ2-1; TRBD1 matches at 8 bases. Sequencing ends 3 residues short of the CDR3 end; the germline J gene provides the rest. V lost 4 bases, J lost 7 bases, and 9 bases stayed unmatched. The CDR3 is 15 amino acids. Germline CDR1 LNHDA, CDR2 SQIVND (reference sequence).

In its sample, this clone was seen many times. Sequencing ends 3 residues short of the CDR3 end; the germline J gene provides the rest. The J gene is TRBJ2-1, the V gene TRBV20-1; 8 nucleotides match TRBD2. Germline V gene data show CDR1 as DFQATT and CDR2 as SNEGSKA (reference sequence). Trimming cost V 0 bases and J 6 bases; bases outside gene matches: 10. The CDR3 contains 16 residues. The covered CDR3 bases are TGCAGTGCTAGAGAAGAGGGCGGGGGGAGGTTCAATGAG. This codes for CSAREEGGGRFNE. The whole CDR3 region reads CSAREEGGGRFNEQFF.

In regard to this clone: The read ends 3 residues shy of where the CDR3 ends; the end is completed using the germline J gene. V is TRBV19 and J is TRBJ1-2; 8 positions match TRBD1. This CDR3 has 15 residues. CDR1 is LNHDA, CDR2 SQIVND, per germline (reference sequence). V lost 4 bases to trimming and J lost 5 bases; unmatched junction nucleotides: 9. The CDR3: CASSTRQGKRYGYTF. The CDR3 DNA, read in part, is TGTGCCAGTAGTACCAGACAGGGGAAGAGATATGGC.

In regard to this clone: The CDR3 is cut off 3 residues early in the read; its end comes from the germline J gene. The chain joins TRBV30 to TRBJ1-6; maybe TRBD1 (6 bases). Per the germline V gene, CDR1 is GTSNPN and CDR2 is SVGIG (reference sequence). The germline V and J ends were trimmed by 0 bases and 5 bases, with 11 bases remaining between them. The CDR3 consists of 15 residues. CDR3 bases read: TGTGCCTGGAGTGTTGGAGCAGGGGATAATTCACCC. This translates into CAWSVGAGDNSP. The CDR3 in full is CAWSVGAGDNSPLHF.

This clone is labeled as medium-sized. The read ends 3 residues shy of where the CDR3 ends; the end is completed using the germline J gene. The V call is TRBV20-1, the J call TRBJ2-1; 11 bases line up with TRBD2. This CDR3 spans 14 amino acids. Germline loops: CDR1 DFQATT, CDR2 SNEGSKA (reference sequence). After removal of 4 bases from V and 6 bases from J, the junction contained 5 bases not matched to a gene. CDR3 DNA (partial): TGCAGTGCTACCCTAGCGGGGGGTAGCAATGAG. Amino acids: CSATLAGGSNE. The CDR3 as a whole reads CSATLAGGSNEQFF.

A few counts support this clone. The CDR3 is cut off 3 residues early in the read; its end comes from the germline J gene. The chain uses TRBV6-1 and TRBJ2-7; 9 bases are shared with TRBD1. This CDR3 is 14 amino acids long. CDR1 MNHNS and CDR2 SASEGT come from the germline V gene. V shed 4 bases and J 2 bases; nucleotides not matched to a gene: 3. The CDR3 DNA, read in part, is TGTGCCAGCAGTGCTGGGACAGGGCCCTACGAG. Translation: CASSAGTGPYE. The whole CDR3 sequence is CASSAGTGPYEQYF.

Ten or more counts support this clone. CDR3 DNA (partial): TGCGCCAGCAGTGAGTCGACCGGAATCGGCAGGGGAGGCTATGGC. It is translated as CASSESTGIGRGGYG. The full CDR3 reads CASSESTGIGRGGYGYTF. The chain recombines TRBV10-1 with TRBJ1-2, with D perhaps TRBD1 (6 bases). The CDR3 goes on 3 residues after the read ends, and that part is filled in from the germline J gene. V lost 0 bases to trimming and J lost 4 bases, with 21 bases between them. The CDR3 length is 18 residues. Germline values: CDR1 WNHNN, CDR2 SYGVQD (reference sequence).

This clone was detected only a few times. The read halts 3 residues ahead of the CDR3 end, with the missing end drawn from the germline J gene. The rearrangement links TRBV30 to TRBJ1-2; D remains unclear. Trimming shortened V by 0 bases and J by 7 bases, and 12 bases separated the two germline ends. The CDR3 consists of 13 residues. In germline, CDR1 is GTSNPN, CDR2 SVGIG (reference sequence). CDR3 region: CAWSVLRGAGYTF. The CDR3 bases that were read are TGTGCCTGGAGTGTACTTCGCGGAGCTGGC.

This clone has a handful of counts. The read halts 3 residues ahead of the CDR3 end, with the missing end drawn from the germline J gene. The chain joins TRBV19 to TRBJ2-7; TRBD1 matches 10 bases. CDR1 and CDR2 from the germline V gene are LNHDA and SQIVND (reference sequence). The CDR3 consists of 15 residues. J lost 3 bases, V lost 1 base, and 3 bases had no gene match. The sequenced part of the CDR3 DNA is TGTGCCAGTAGTATAGGGGGGACAGGGGTCTACGAG. Amino acids: CASSIGGTGVYE. The whole CDR3 sequence is CASSIGGTGVYEQYF.

On this clone itself: The read ends 3 residues shy of where the CDR3 ends; the end is completed using the germline J gene. The J gene is TRBJ2-5, the V gene TRBV11-2; D possibly corresponds to TRBD2 (6 bases). The CDR3 consists of 15 residues. Between the trimmed V and J ends, which lost 7 bases and 4 bases, there was a span of 19 bases. The germline gives CDR1 SGHAT, CDR2 FQNNGV. Here the CDR3 reads CASIKTGDLRETQYF. Partial CDR3 DNA: TGTGCCAGCATCAAGACGGGGGACCTCAGAGAGACC.

This clone was counted only a few times. Read data end 3 residues before the CDR3 end; the end is taken from the germline J gene. The V and J genes are TRBV19 and TRBJ1-1; TRBD1 is a possible D gene (5 bases). Germline CDR1 and CDR2: LNHDA and SQIVND (reference sequence). The CDR3 length is 13 residues. Between the trimmed V and J ends, which lost 3 bases and 7 bases, there was a span of 12 bases. CDR3 sequence: CASSIGFQGEAFF. The part of the CDR3 DNA that was read is TGTGCCAGTAGTATTGGATTTCAGGGTGAA. Full variable domain (missing parts from reference TRBV19 and TRBJ1-1): DGGITQSPKYLFRKEGQNVTLSCEQNLNHDAMYWYRQDPGQGLRLIYYSQIVNDFQKGDIAEGYSVSREKKESFPLTVTSAQKNPTAFYLCASSIGFQGEAFFGQGTRLTVV.

This clone showed up just a few times. Read coverage stops 3 residues before the CDR3 terminus; the germline J gene supplies the remainder. V is TRBV20-1 and J is TRBJ2-5, with 11 nucleotides matching TRBD2. With V trimmed by 3 bases and J by 3 bases, 3 bases remained unmatched. The CDR3 is 14 amino acids. The germline V gene encodes CDR1 DFQATT and CDR2 SNEGSKA (reference sequence). The part of the CDR3 DNA that was read is TGCAGTGCTAGCCCGGGACTAGCGGAAGAGACC. Protein sequence: CSASPGLAEET. The full CDR3 is CSASPGLAEETQYF.

A word on this clone: The CDR3 extends 3 residues past the end of the read, so its final part is completed from the germline J gene. This chain uses TRBV6-2 or TRBV6-3 with TRBJ2-5; 7 bases align to TRBD2. The CDR3 totals 14 residues. The J segment lost 1 base and the V segment lost 4 bases, leaving 3 bases of the junction unmatched. The germline CDR1 and CDR2 sequences are MNHEY and SVGEGT. The part of the CDR3 DNA that was read is TGTGCCAGCAGTTTGTTAGCGGGCCAAGAGACC. It encodes CASSLLAGQET. The whole CDR3 reads CASSLLAGQETQYF.

This clone was counted at least ten times. Read coverage stops 3 residues before the CDR3 terminus; the germline J gene supplies the remainder. The chain couples TRBV30 to TRBJ1-1; a weak D match, TRBD1 (5 bases). Germline V gene data show CDR1 as GTSNPN and CDR2 as SVGIG (reference sequence). CDR3 size: 11 residues. The V end lost 4 bases, the J end lost 5 bases, and 8 bases lay between the germline ends. Here the CDR3 reads CAWTGLTEAFF. CDR3 DNA (partial): TGTGCCTGGACAGGGCTGACTGAA.

A few counts support this clone. The DNA ends 3 residues before the CDR3 does, and the rest of the CDR3 is filled in from the germline J gene. The chain joins TRBV19 to TRBJ2-1, with a weak D call TRBD2 (7 bases). This CDR3 comprises 15 residues. V was shortened by 0 bases and J by 7 bases, with 13 bases between the two germline ends. The germline V gene encodes CDR1 LNHDA and CDR2 SQIVND (reference sequence). Incomplete CDR3 DNA: TGTGCCAGTAGTATAGATGGGGGGGCACAGAATGAG. Protein sequence: CASSIDGGAQNE. The entire CDR3 is CASSIDGGAQNEQFF. The variable domain in full, completed from reference TRBV19 and TRBJ2-1, reads DGGITQSPKYLFRKEGQNVTLSCEQNLNHDAMYWYRQDPGQGLRLIYYSQIVNDFQKGDIAEGYSVSREKKESFPLTVTSAQKNPTAFYLCASSIDGGAQNEQFFGPGTRLTVL.

This clone was picked up many times. The DNA ends 3 residues before the CDR3 does, and the rest of the CDR3 is filled in from the germline J gene. The rearrangement joins TRBV5-1 to TRBJ1-1; D is unresolved. Deletions cut 5 bases from V and 0 bases from J, with 8 bases between. Per germline, CDR1 SGHRS and CDR2 YFSETQ. The CDR3 has 13 residues. The CDR3 spells CASRLTMNTEAFF. The part of the CDR3 DNA that was read is TGCGCCAGCAGACTGACAATGAACACTGAA.

There are many counts of this clone. The read is 3 residues too short to cover the CDR3 end, so that end is filled in from the germline J gene. The chain combines TRBV7-8 with TRBJ2-5; 13 positions match TRBD2. The CDR3 is 17 residues long. Germline lookup yields CDR1 SGHVS and CDR2 FQNEAQ. V lost 1 base and J lost 1; bases outside the gene matches: 3. CDR3 in amino acids: CASSLGTSGGSQETQYF. The covered CDR3 bases are TGTGCCAGCAGCTTAGGGACTAGCGGGGGCTCCCAAGAGACC.

This clone was recorded at least ten times. Read data end 3 residues before the CDR3 end; the end is taken from the germline J gene. V usage is TRBV7-8 and J usage is TRBJ1-1; 9 bases agree with TRBD1. Germline V gene sequence: CDR1 SGHVS, CDR2 FQNEAQ. The CDR3 contains 14 residues. The junction had 0 bases not matched to a gene; V was cut back by 3 bases and J by 1 base. The CDR3 protein is CASSLGQGNTEAFF. CDR3 DNA (partial): TGTGCCAGCAGCTTGGGACAGGGGAACACTGAA.

This clone was counted a few times. The sequenced CDR3 bases are TGTGCCTGGAGCGGGGGCACAGATACG. Protein: CAWSGGTDT. The whole CDR3 sequence is CAWSGGTDTQYF. This rearrangement joins TRBV30 to TRBJ2-3; a weak D match, TRBD2 (5 bases). The read stops 3 residues short of the end of the CDR3; the missing end is completed from the germline J gene. Per the germline V gene, CDR1 is GTSNPN and CDR2 is SVGIG (reference sequence). V gave up 3 bases and J gave up 1 base, with 5 bases separating them. This CDR3 spans 12 amino acids. The variable domain in full, with the rest retrieved from reference TRBV30 and TRBJ2-3, is SQTIHQWPATLVQPVGSPLSLECTVEGTSNPNLYWYRQAAGRGLQLLFYSVGIGQISSEVPQNLSASRPQDRQFILSSKKLLLSDSGFYLCAWSGGTDTQYFGPGTRLTVL.

This clone was seen many times. Sequencing ends 3 residues short of the CDR3 end; the germline J gene provides the rest. The V and J genes are TRBV20-1 and TRBJ1-2; a possible D gene is TRBD1 (6 bases). Trimming shortened V by 3 bases and J by 4 bases, and 15 bases separated the two germline ends. CDR1 DFQATT and CDR2 SNEGSKA come from the germline V gene (reference sequence). This CDR3 has 14 residues. The covered CDR3 bases are TGCAGTGCTAGCGGACAGCCTGAGTCCTATGGC. Protein sequence: CSASGQPESYG. The complete CDR3 protein is CSASGQPESYGYTF.

This clone was seen more than once but under ten times. Read data end 3 residues before the CDR3 end; the end is taken from the germline J gene. This chain uses TRBV6-2 or TRBV6-3 with TRBJ2-7; 8 nucleotides line up with TRBD2. J was trimmed by 0 bases and V by 4 bases; bases with no gene match: 5. The CDR3 sequence is 15 residues long. The germline V gene encodes CDR1 MNHEY and CDR2 SVGEGT. The CDR3 loop reads CASSSHSGDSYEQYF. The DNA read from the CDR3 is TGTGCCAGCAGTTCCCATAGCGGGGACTCCTACGAG.

In its sample, this clone was seen many times. The read terminates 3 residues ahead of where the CDR3 ends, so the germline J gene completes it. The chain carries TRBV20-1 and TRBJ1-5, with TRBD1 matching over 9 bases. The CDR3 runs to 15 residues. Germline loops: CDR1 DFQATT, CDR2 SNEGSKA (reference sequence). V lost 5 bases and J lost 4; bases outside the gene matches: 9. The CDR3 bases that were read are TGCAGTGCTTGCCGCCGGGACAGGGAGAATCAGCCC. Translation gives CSACRRDRENQP. In full, the CDR3 reads CSACRRDRENQPQHF.